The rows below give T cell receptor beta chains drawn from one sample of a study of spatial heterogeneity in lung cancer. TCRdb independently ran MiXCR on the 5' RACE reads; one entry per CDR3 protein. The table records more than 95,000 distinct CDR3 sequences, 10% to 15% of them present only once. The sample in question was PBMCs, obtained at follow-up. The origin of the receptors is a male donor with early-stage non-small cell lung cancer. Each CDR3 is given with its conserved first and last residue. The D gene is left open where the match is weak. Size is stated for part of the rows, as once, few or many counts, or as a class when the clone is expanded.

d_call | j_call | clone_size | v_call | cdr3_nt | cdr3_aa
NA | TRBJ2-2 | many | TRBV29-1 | TGCAGCGTTGGTCGGGCCTCGAACACCGGGGAGCTGTTTTTT | CSVGRASNTGELFF
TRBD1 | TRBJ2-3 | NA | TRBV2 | TGTGCCAGCAGACAGGGGGCGACAGATACGCAGTATTTT | CASRQGATDTQYF
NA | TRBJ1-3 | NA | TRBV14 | TGTGCCAGCAGCCAACTCACCTCAGGGCTCTCTGGAAACACCATATATTTT | CASSQLTSGLSGNTIYF
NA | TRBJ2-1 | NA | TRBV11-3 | TGTGCCAGCAGGGTACGTTGGGCCAATGAGCAGTTCTTC | CASRVRWANEQFF
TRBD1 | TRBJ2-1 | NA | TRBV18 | TGTGCCAGCTCACCACAACAGGGGTCCTACAATGAGCAGTTCTTC | CASSPQQGSYNEQFF
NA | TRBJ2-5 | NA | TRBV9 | TGTGCCAGCAGCGTGTCAGCCCAAGAGACCCAGTACTTC | CASSVSAQETQYF
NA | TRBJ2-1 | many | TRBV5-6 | TGCGCCAGCAGCTTGCGAAATGAGCAGTTCTTC | CASSLRNEQFF
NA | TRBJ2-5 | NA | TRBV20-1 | TGCAGTGCTAGAGAAGAGGCGGGATCCGGGGAGACCCAGTACTTC | CSAREEAGSGETQYF
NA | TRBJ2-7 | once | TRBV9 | TGTGCCAGCAGCGTAGACGCTTTCTCCTACGAGCAGTACTTC | CASSVDAFSYEQYF
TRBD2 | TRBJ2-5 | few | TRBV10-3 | TGTGCCATCCAACCCTCGGGGGGACCCCTAGAGACCCAGTACTTC | CAIQPSGGPLETQYF
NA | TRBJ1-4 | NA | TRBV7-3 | TGTGCCAGCAGCCGATTTGTGTGGGCAACTAATGAAAAACTGTTTTTT | CASSRFVWATNEKLFF
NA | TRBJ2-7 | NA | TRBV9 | TGTGCCAGCAGCGTAAGCTTTAGTATGTCCTACGAGCAGTACTTC | CASSVSFSMSYEQYF
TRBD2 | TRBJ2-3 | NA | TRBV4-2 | TGTGCCAGCAGCCAAGGCCTAGCGGGGGAACGAGATACGCAGTATTTT | CASSQGLAGERDTQYF
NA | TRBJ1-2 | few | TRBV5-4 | TGTGCCAGCAGCTTGACCTTAGGGACCAGAGAGGGGGTCTATGGCTACACCTTC | CASSLTLGTREGVYGYTF
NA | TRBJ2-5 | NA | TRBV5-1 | TGCGCCAGCGCTGTCTGGCGGCGAGAGACCCAGTACTTC | CASAVWRRETQYF
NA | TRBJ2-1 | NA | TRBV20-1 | TGCAGTGCTTATGGGCGAGTGGGCAATGAGCAGTTCTTC | CSAYGRVGNEQFF
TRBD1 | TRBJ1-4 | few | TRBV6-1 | TGTGCCAGCACTCTAGACAGGGGGACTGAAAAACTGTTTTTT | CASTLDRGTEKLFF
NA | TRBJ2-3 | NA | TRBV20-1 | TGCAGTGCCCGACGAAAAGATACGCAGTATTTT | CSARRKDTQYF